Following are 8 T cell receptor beta chains from one sample sequenced in a study of CD8 T cells in ankylosing spondylitis. One entry per CDR3 protein results from TCRdb running MiXCR on the 5' RACE reads. The sample has a few hundred thousand distinct CDR3 sequences; 15% to 20% are singletons. Sequenced: blood, either unsorted or a sorted T cell fraction (not recorded which). The receptors derive from a male donor with ankylosing spondylitis or in good health (not recorded which).

This clonotype was observed a handful of times. The chain joins TRBV5-1 to TRBJ2-2; D is undetermined. The CDR3 contains 12 residues. CDR1 is SGHRS and CDR2 is YFSETQ in the germline V gene. Deletions cut 4 bases from V and 4 bases from J, with 5 bases between. In DNA, the CDR3 is TGCGCCAGCAGCGCGCCCACCGGGGAGCTGTTTTTT. Translation: CASSAPTGELFF.

This clonotype occurred many times. The V and J genes are TRBV5-6 and TRBJ2-1; the match to TRBD2 covers 9 bases. J gave up 1 base and V 1 base, and 12 bases lay outside the gene matches. Looked up from germline, CDR1 is SGHDT and CDR2 is YYEEEE. The CDR3 covers 19 residues. As DNA, the CDR3 is TGTGCCAGCAGCTTGATGACTAGCGGCTACCTAAATTCCTACAATGAGCAGTTCTTC. As protein: CASSLMTSGYLNSYNEQFF.

The table lists this clonotype with a few counts. This rearrangement joins TRBV12-3 or TRBV12-4 to TRBJ2-2, with D hard to call. Deletions cut 3 bases from V and 4 bases from J, with 12 bases between. The CDR3 spans 15 residues. CDR3 region: CASSFLQALTGELFF. The CDR3 DNA sequence: TGTGCCAGCAGTTTTCTGCAGGCTCTCACCGGGGAGCTGTTTTTT.

The sample holds a few counts of this clonotype. The genes are TRBV25-1 and TRBJ2-1; tentatively, D is TRBD1 or TRBD2 (5 bases each). Trimming shortened V by 1 base and J by 0 bases, and 13 bases separated the two germline ends. Germline V lookup: CDR1 MGHDK, CDR2 SYGVNS. This CDR3 has 17 amino acids. The CDR3 region is CASSESGWGNSYNEQFF. CDR3 nucleotide sequence: TGTGCCAGCAGTGAATCGGGATGGGGGAACTCCTACAATGAGCAGTTCTTC. Looking up the rest from reference TRBV25-1 and TRBJ2-1 gives the full variable domain: EADIYQTPRYLVIGTGKKITLECSQTMGHDKMYWYQQDPGMELHLIHYSYGVNSTEKGDLSSESTVSRIRTEHFPLTLESARPSHTSQYLCASSESGWGNSYNEQFFGPGTRLTVL.

As for this clonotype: It may be a read error: a sequence one base away is much more abundant. The V and J genes are TRBV5-1 and TRBJ2-7; D is perhaps TRBD1 (5 bases). Germline V gives CDR1 SGHRS, CDR2 YFSETQ. V lost 5 bases to trimming and J lost 6 bases, with 18 bases between them. The CDR3 extends over 14 amino acids. The CDR3 region is CASRNRYRFVEQYF. The CDR3 bases are TGCGCCAGCAGAAACAGGTATCGGTTTGTCGAGCAGTACTTC.

J is TRBJ1-6 and V is TRBV12-3 or TRBV12-4; the D gene is possibly TRBD1 (6 bases). V was clipped by 6 bases and J by 9 bases, with 27 bases between them. The CDR3 contains 18 residues. The CDR3 spells CASSWRPDGGPISSPLHF. CDR3 in DNA: TGTGCCAGCAGCTGGCGCCCGGATGGGGGCCCAATTAGTTCACCCCTCCACTTT.

This clonotype was found a few times. The chain carries TRBV29-1 and TRBJ2-1, with TRBD2 as a possible D gene (6 bases). Per the germline V gene, CDR1 is SQVTM and CDR2 is ANQGSEA. V lost 1 base to trimming and J lost 2 bases, with 12 bases between them. CDR3 size: 15 residues. CDR3 sequence: CSVEGPLAPYNEQFF. CDR3 nucleotides: TGCAGCGTTGAAGGGCCCCTAGCGCCCTACAATGAGCAGTTCTTC.

This clonotype has just a few counts. In DNA form, the CDR3 reads TGTGCCAGCAAAGAACTAGCGGGAGATGTCAATGAGCAGTTCTTC. It translates to CASKELAGDVNEQFF. The chain uses TRBV6-1 and TRBJ2-1; 11 bases are a match to TRBD2. The CDR3 loop spans 15 amino acids. V was clipped by 7 bases and J by 6 bases; unmatched bases: 8. CDR1 MNHNS and CDR2 SASEGT come from the germline V gene.